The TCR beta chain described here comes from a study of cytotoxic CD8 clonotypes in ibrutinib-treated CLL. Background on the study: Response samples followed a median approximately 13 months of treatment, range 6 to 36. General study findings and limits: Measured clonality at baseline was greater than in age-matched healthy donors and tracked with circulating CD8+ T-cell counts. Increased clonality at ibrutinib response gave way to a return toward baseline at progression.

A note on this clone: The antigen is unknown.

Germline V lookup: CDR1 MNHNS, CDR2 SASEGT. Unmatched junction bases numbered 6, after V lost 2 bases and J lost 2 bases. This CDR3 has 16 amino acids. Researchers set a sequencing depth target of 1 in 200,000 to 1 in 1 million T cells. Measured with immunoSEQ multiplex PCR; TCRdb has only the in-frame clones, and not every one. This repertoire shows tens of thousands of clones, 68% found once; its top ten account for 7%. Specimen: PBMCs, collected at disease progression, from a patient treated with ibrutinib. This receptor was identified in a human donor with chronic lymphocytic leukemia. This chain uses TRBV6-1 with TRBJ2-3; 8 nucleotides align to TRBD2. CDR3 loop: CASSESGGPATDTQYF. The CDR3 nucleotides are TGTGCCAGCAGTGAATCGGGAGGGCCAGCCACAGATACGCAGTATTTT.